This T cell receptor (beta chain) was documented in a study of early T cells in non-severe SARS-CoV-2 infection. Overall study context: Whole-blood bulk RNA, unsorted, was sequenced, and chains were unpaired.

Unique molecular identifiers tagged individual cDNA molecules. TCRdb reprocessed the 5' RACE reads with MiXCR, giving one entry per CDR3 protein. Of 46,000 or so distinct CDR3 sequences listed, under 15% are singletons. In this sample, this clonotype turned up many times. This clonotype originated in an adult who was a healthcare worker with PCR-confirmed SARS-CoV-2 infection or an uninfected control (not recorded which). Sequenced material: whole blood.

CDR3 coding DNA: TGTGCCAGCAGCCAAGTGGCAGGGGTAGGTAATGAGCAGTTCTTC. This gives the protein CASSQVAGVGNEQFF. The genes are TRBV3-1 and TRBJ2-1; a possible D gene is TRBD1 (6 bases). Germline V gene lookup returns CDR1 LGHDT and CDR2 YNNKEL (reference sequence). V lost 1 base and J 7 bases, leaving 14 bases between the germline ends. The CDR3 consists of 15 residues.